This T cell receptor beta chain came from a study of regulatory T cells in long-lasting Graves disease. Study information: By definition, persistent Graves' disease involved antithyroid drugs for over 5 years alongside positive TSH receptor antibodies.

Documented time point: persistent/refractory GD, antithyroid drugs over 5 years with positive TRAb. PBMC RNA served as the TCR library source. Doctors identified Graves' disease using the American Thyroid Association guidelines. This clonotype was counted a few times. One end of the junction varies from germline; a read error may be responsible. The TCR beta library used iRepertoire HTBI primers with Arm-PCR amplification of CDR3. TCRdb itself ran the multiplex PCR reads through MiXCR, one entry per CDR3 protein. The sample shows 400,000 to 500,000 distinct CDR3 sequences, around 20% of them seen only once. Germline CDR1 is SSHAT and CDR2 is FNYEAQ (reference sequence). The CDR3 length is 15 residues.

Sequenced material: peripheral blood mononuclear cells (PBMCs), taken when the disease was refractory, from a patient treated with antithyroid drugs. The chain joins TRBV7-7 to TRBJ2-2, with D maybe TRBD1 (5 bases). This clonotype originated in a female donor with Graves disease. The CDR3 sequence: CASSQGHRNTGELFF. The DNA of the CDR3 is TGTGCTAGCAGCCAAGGACACAGGAACACCGGGGAGCTGTTTTTT.